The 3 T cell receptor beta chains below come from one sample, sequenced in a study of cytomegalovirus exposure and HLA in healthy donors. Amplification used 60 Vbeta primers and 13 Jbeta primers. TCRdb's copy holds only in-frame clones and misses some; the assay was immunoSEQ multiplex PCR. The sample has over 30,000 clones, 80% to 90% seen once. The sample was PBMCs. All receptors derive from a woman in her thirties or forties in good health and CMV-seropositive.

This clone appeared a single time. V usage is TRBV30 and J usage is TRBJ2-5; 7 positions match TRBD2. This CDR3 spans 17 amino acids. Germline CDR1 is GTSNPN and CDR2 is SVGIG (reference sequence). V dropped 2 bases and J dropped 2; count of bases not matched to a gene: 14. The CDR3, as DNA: TGTGCCTGGAGTTTCATTCCCAACGGGGGACTACAAGAGACCCAGTACTTC. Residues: CAWSFIPNGGLQETQYF.

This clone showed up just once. In DNA, the CDR3 is TGTGCCAGCAGCCCGGACGGGACAGGGATCTATGGCTACACCTTC. This gives the protein CASSPDGTGIYGYTF. The chain couples TRBV5-4 to TRBJ1-2; 9 nucleotides line up with TRBD1. CDR3 length: 15 residues. Trimming cost V 4 bases and J 4 bases; bases outside gene matches: 8. Germline V lookup: CDR1 SGHNT, CDR2 YYREEE (reference sequence).

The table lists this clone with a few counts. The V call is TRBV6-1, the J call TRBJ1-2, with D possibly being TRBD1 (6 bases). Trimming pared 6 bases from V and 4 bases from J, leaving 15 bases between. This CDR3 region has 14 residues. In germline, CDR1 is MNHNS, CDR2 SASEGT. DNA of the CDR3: TGTGCCAGCAGCGAGGGGGTGGACGCCTATGGCTACACCTTC. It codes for CASSEGVDAYGYTF.